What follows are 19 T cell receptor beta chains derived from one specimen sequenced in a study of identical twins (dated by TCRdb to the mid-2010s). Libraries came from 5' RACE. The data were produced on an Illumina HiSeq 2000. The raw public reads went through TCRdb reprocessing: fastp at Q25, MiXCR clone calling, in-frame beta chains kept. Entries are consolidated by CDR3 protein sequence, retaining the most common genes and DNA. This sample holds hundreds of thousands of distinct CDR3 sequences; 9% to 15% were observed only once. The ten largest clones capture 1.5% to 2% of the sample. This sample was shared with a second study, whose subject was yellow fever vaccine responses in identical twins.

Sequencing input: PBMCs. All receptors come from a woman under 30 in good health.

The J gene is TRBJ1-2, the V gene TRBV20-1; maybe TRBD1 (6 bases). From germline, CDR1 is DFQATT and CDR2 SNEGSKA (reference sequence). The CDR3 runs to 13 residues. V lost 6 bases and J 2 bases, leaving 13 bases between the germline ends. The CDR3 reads CSARTVSNYGYTF. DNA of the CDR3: TGCAGTGCCAGGACAGTTAGCAACTATGGCTACACCTTC.

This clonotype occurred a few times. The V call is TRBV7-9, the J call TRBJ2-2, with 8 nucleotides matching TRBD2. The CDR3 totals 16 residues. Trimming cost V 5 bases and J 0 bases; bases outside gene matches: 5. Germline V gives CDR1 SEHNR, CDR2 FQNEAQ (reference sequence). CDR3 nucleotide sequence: TGTGCCAGCAGCACAGGACTAGCAGCGAACACCGGGGAGCTGTTTTTT. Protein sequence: CASSTGLAANTGELFF.

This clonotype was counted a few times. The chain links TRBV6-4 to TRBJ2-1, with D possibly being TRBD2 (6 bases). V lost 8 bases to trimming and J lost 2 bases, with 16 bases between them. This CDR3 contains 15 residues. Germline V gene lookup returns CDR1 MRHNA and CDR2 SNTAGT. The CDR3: CASGKEGGPYNEQFF. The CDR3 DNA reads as TGTGCCAGCGGAAAGGAGGGCGGCCCCTACAATGAGCAGTTCTTC.

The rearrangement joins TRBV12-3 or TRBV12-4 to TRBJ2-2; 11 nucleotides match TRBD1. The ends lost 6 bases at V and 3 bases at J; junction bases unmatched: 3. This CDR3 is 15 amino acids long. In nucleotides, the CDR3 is TGTGCCAGCAGGTGGACAGGGGGCGACACCGGGGAGCTGTTTTTT. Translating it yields CASRWTGGDTGELFF.

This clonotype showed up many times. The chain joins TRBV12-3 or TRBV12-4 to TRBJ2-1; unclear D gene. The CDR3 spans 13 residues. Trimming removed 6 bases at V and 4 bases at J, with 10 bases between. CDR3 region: CASSQNRYNEQFF. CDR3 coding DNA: TGTGCCAGCAGCCAAAACAGATACAATGAGCAGTTCTTC.

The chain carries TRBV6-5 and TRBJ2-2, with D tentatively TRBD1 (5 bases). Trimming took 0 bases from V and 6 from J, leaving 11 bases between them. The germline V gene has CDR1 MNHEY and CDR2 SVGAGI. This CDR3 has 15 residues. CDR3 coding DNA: TGTGCCAGCAGTTACTCAACAGGAACGGCCGGGGAGCTGTTTTTT. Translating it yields CASSYSTGTAGELFF.

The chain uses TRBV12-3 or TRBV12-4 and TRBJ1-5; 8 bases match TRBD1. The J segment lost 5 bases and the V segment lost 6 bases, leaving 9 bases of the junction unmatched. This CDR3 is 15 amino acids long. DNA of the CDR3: TGTGCCAGCAGCACCTTCGGACAGGGATATCAGCCCCAGCATTTT. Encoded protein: CASSTFGQGYQPQHF.

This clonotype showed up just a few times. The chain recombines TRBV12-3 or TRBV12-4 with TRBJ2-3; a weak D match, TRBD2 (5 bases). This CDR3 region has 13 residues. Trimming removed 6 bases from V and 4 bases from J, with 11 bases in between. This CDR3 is CASRVAWSDTQYF. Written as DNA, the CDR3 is TGTGCCAGCAGGGTAGCGTGGTCAGATACGCAGTATTTT.

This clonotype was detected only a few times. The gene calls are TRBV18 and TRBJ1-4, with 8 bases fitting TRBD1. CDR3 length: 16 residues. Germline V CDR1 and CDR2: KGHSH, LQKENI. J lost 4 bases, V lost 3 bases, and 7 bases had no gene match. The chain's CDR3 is CASSPFRTGFNEKLFF. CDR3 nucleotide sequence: TGTGCCAGCTCACCGTTTAGGACAGGGTTTAATGAAAAACTGTTTTTT. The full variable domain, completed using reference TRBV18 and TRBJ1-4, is NAGVMQNPRHLVRRRGQEARLRCSPMKGHSHVYWYRQLPEEGLKFMVYLQKENIIDESGMPKERFSAEFPKEGPSILRIQQVVRGDSAAYFCASSPFRTGFNEKLFFGSGTQLSVL.

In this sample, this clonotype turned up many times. The CDR3 DNA is TGCGCCAGCAGCTTAAAGGACAGGGCCTACGAGCAGTACTTC. The encoded protein is CASSLKDRAYEQYF. The J gene is TRBJ2-7, the V gene TRBV5-1; 8 nucleotides align to TRBD1. This CDR3 spans 14 amino acids. The V segment lost 2 bases and the J segment 2 bases; nucleotides outside the gene matches: 3. Per the germline V gene, CDR1 is SGHRS and CDR2 is YFSETQ. Full variable domain (remainder filled in from reference TRBV5-1 and TRBJ2-7): KAGVTQTPRYLIKTRGQQVTLSCSPISGHRSVSWYQQTPGQGLQFLFEYFSETQRNKGNFPGRFSGRQFSNSRSEMNVSTLELGDSALYLCASSLKDRAYEQYFGPGTRLTVT.

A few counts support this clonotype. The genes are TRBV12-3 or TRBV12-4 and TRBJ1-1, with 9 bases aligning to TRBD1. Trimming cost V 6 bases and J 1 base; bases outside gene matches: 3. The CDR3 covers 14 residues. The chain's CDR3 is CASRGTGWNTEAFF. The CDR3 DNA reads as TGTGCCAGCAGAGGGACAGGGTGGAACACTGAAGCTTTCTTT.

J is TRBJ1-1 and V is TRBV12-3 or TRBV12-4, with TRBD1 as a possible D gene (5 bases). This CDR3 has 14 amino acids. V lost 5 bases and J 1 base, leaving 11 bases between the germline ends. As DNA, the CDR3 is TGTGCCAGCAGTATGGGACTTTCGAACACTGAAGCTTTCTTT. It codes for CASSMGLSNTEAFF.

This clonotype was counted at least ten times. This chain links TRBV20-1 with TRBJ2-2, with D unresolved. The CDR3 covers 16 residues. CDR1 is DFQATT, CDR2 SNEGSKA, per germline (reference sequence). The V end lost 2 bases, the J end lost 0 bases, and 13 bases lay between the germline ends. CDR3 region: CSARTPQRSNTGELFF. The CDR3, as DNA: TGCAGTGCTAGAACACCCCAGAGATCGAACACCGGGGAGCTGTTTTTT.

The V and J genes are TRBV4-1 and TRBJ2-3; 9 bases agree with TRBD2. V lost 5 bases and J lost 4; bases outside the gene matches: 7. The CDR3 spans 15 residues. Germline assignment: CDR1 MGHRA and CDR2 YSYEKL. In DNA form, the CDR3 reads TGCGCCAGCAGCACCCTAGCGGGGTTGGCAGATACGCAGTATTTT. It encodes CASSTLAGLADTQYF.

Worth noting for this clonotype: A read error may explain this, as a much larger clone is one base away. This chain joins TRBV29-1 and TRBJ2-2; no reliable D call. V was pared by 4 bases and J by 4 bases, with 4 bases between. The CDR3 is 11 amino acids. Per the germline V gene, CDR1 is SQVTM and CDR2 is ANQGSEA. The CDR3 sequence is CSVAVTGELFF. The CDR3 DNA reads TGCAGCGTTGCCGTCACCGGGGAGCTGTTTTTT.

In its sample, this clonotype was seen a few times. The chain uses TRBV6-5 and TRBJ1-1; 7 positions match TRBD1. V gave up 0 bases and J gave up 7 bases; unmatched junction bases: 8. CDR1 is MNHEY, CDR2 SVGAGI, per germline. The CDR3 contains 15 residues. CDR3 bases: TGTGCCAGCAGTTACTCGTATCGACAGGGCAGTGAAGCTTTCTTT. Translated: CASSYSYRQGSEAFF.

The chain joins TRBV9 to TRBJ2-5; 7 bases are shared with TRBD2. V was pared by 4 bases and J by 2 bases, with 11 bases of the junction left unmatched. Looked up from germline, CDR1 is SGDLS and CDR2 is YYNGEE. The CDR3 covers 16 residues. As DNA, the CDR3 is TGTGCCAGCAGCACCCGGGCAGCGGGGAGACAAGAGACCCAGTACTTC. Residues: CASSTRAAGRQETQYF.

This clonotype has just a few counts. The CDR3 DNA reads TGTGCCAGCAGCTTAAACGAAATCTACAATGAGCAGTTCTTC. Protein: CASSLNEIYNEQFF. V and J are TRBV7-6 and TRBJ2-1, with D unclear. V was cut by 2 bases and J by 3 bases, with 8 bases left in between. The germline gives CDR1 SGHVS, CDR2 FNYEAQ. The CDR3 contains 14 residues.

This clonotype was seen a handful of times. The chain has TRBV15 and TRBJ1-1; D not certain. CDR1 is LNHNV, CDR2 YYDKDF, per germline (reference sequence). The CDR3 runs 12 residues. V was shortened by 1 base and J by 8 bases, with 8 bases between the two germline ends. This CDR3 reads CATSRGVAEAFF. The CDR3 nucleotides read TGTGCCACCAGCAGAGGGGTTGCGGAAGCTTTCTTT.